What follows describes a single TCR beta chain. This clone was observed a few times. Its antigen is unknown. One base away there is no much larger clone; base qualities are not given. This specimen comes from a study of shared clonotypes between healthy human individuals (dated by TCRdb to the early 2020s). At the level of the whole study: The cohort included a few men and a couple of women between 18 and 49 years of age. To estimate repertoire size and how much clonotype sharing occurs between individuals, the study deeply sequenced the blood TCR repertoires of several healthy adults. To increase sequencing depth and limit assay-specific biases, TCR repertoire library preparation and sequencing were carried out by different laboratories using diverse techniques. Between about 0.94 and 8.9 billion PBMCs per donor were obtained by leukapheresis. Per donor, three plates each were used for CD4 naive and CD4 memory, two for CD8 naive, and one for CD8 memory. Study-level results and caveats: Incomplete sequencing was indicated by rarefaction of sorted-subset datasets, despite the large sequencing depth. Naive subsets generally had larger estimated clonotype richness than memory subsets did. Because the study included a small number of donors, the genetic and exposure-history diversity represented was limited. Compared with non-shared clonotypes, clonotypes shared by all four sorted-subset donors had higher generation probabilities. Around 5% of naive CD4, 3.5% of naive CD8, about 2.5% of memory CD4, and 0.35% to 0.5% of memory CD8 clonotypes were shared across several donors. Only blood was sampled, and tissue TCR repertoires likely differ from those in blood. Pairwise subsampling led to the expectation that sequencing depth would affect the degree of clonotype sharing among donors.

Healthy HIV-negative adults with no recently reported acute infections or vaccinations were included as donors. All donors were Caucasian adults living in Nashville, Tennessee, USA. The CD8 memory samples were a combination of magnetically selected CD45RO+ cells and CCR7-negative CD45RA+ effector memory (TemRA) cells. Blood was collected by leukapheresis, and PBMCs were isolated by Ficoll-Histopaque density gradient centrifugation and then cryopreserved in liquid nitrogen vapor phase. Analytical flow cytometry was used to check the purity and quantity of each magnetically sorted T cell population. From each sorted fraction, genomic DNA was isolated and quantified by UV absorbance on a Nanodrop 2000c. CDR3 length: 15 amino acids, cysteine to phenylalanine. Only the CDR3 part of the read is kept: 45 bases, read in frame from the first base. The junction shows trimming of 5 bases on V and 0 bases on J, and the gene matches do not reach 4 bases of it. Sequences SNHLY (CDR1) and FYNNEI (CDR2) are obtained from the germline V gene.

TCR CDR3 regions were amplified from genomic DNA by multiplex PCR using the deep immunoSEQ assay. Genomic DNA extracted from each cell subset was distributed evenly over all wells of several immunoSEQ 96-well plates, and each plate served as one replicate. Each replicate PCR for sorted subsets received about 180 ng genomic DNA, equal to tens of thousands of T cell genomes. Purified libraries were quantified with a Qubit 3.0 fluorometer, sized on a Bioanalyzer 2100, and re-quantified with the KAPA Library Quantification kit. Every immunoSEQ 96-well plate was sequenced on a dedicated single-read 150-cycle Illumina NextSeq 550 flow cell. On the study's bioinformatics: Because the immunoSEQ output held only junctional sequences and lacked quality scores, the filtering could not match the filtering applied to full-length reads. Sequences were annotated with PyIR, a Python wrapper for IgBLAST v1.9, using IMGT germline references to assign V/J genes and CDR3. Reads were removed for weak V/J assignments (E-value above 1e-6), missing CDR3, stop codons, out-of-frame junctions, or ambiguous translated residues. A V3J clonotype was defined by an identical inferred V gene, J gene, and CDR3 amino acid sequence. Percentage overlap between repertoires was calculated by dividing the number of shared unique clonotypes by the size of the smaller repertoire. RTK rarefaction, the Chao1 estimator, and Recon v2.1 estimates of unobserved clonotypes were used to assess repertoire richness. Generation probabilities were computed with OLGA for all TCRbeta clonotypes obtained by the gDNA method from several donors. Not all clones reach the TCRdb copy of this immuneACCESS table, which keeps in-frame sequences only. Checked studies attribute under half of the gap to unresolved V genes and leave the rest unexplained. The DNA gave D and trimming, while V, J and clone size come from that table. The sample table records around 690,000 clones; less than 95% of these occur just once. The ten largest clonotypes hold approximately 35% of the sample.

This receptor was taken from a young man in good health. Some clones in this sample may be carry-over from other donors' samples. Sequenced material: memory CD8+ T cells from PBMCs. The cell subset or site label here, explained by the study, means: CD45RO+ cells pooled with CCR7-negative TemRA cells. The V and J genes are TRBV2 and TRBJ1-5; 7 central bases correspond to TRBD1. The bases are TGTGCCAGCAGTTCAACAGGGGTTAGCAATCAGCCCCAGCATTTT. This translates into CASSSTGVSNQPQHF. Full variable domain (CDR3 extended with the reference TRBV2 and TRBJ1-5 proteins): EPEVTQTPSHQVTQMGQEVILRCVPISNHLYFYWYRQILGQKVEFLVSFYNNEISEKSEIFDDQFSVERPDGSNFTLKIRSTKLEDSAMYFCASSSTGVSNQPQHFGDGTRLSIL.